This TCR beta chain derives from a study of OX40 agonist ivuxolimab in advanced cancers. Assay: immunoSEQ multiplex PCR; the TCRdb copy retains only in-frame clones and omits some. The data contain about 28,000 clones, 65% to 85% of them singletons. The CDR3 totals 13 residues. V dropped 2 bases and J dropped 10 bases, with 14 bases sitting between them. Looked up from germline, CDR1 is SGHAT and CDR2 is FQNNGV. This clone rates as medium-sized. Specimen: CD4+ or CD8+ T cells sorted from blood, collected in a trial of the OX40 agonist ivuxolimab. J is TRBJ1-1 and V is TRBV11-2, with D hard to call. This TCR was recovered from an adult with an advanced solid tumor such as melanoma, head and neck, liver or kidney cancer. Here the CDR3 reads CASSLQAATGAFF. In DNA form, the CDR3 reads TGTGCCAGCAGCTTACAGGCGGCCACGGGAGCTTTCTTT.